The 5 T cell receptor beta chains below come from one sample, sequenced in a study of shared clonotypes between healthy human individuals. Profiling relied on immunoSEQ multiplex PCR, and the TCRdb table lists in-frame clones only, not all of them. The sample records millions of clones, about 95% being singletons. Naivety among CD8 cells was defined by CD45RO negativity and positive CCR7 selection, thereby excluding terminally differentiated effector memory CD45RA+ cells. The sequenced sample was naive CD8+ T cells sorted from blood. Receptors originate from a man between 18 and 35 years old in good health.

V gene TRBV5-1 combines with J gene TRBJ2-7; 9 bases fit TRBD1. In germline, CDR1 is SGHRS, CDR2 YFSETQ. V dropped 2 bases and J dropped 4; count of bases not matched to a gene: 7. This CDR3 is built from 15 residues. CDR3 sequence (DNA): TGCGCCAGCAGCTTCAGACAGGGGGGGACTTACGAGCAGTACTTC. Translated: CASSFRQGGTYEQYF.

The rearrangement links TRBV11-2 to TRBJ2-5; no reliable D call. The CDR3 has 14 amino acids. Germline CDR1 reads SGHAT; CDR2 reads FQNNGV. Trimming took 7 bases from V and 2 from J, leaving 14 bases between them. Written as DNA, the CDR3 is TGTGCCAGCACGGCGCTTTGGGCTCAAGAGACCCAGTACTTC. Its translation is CASTALWAQETQYF.

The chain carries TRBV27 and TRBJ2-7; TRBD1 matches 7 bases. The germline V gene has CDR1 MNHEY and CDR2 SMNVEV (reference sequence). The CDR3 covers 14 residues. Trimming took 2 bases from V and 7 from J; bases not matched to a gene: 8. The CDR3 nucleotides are TGTGCCAGCAGTTTAACCGAGACAGGGAGTGAGCAGTACTTC. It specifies CASSLTETGSEQYF.

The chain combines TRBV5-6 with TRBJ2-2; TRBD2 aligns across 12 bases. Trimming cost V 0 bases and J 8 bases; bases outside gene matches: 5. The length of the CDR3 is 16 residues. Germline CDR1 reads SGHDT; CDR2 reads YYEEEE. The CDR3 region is CASSLELAGGMGELFF. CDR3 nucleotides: TGTGCCAGCAGCTTGGAACTAGCGGGAGGTATGGGGGAGCTGTTTTTT.

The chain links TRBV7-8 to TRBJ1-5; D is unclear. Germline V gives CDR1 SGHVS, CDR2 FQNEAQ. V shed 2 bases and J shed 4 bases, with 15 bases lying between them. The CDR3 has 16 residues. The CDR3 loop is CASSLTPGSQNQPQHF. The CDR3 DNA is TGTGCCAGCAGCTTAACTCCCGGCAGTCAAAATCAGCCCCAGCATTTT.